The 32 T cell receptor beta chains below all came from one sample that was sequenced in a study of spatial heterogeneity in lung cancer. General study points: Mutation tallies in tumors tracked expanded intratumoral alpha and beta TCR counts.

The antigens of these receptors remain unknown. TCRdb reprocessed the 5' RACE reads via MiXCR and lists one record per CDR3 protein. The sample records 9,700 or so distinct CDR3 sequences, 6% to 6.5% being singletons. Time point denoted: sample taken at primary tumor resection. The sample consisted of lung tumor tissue, taken at surgery. Receptors originate from a male donor with early-stage non-small cell lung cancer.

This clonotype was detected ten times or more. The library was prepared for alpha chains; this beta chain is a stray read, so its frequency means little. V gene TRBV10-1 combines with J gene TRBJ1-2; the D gene is possibly TRBD1 (5 bases). In germline, CDR1 is WNHNN, CDR2 SYGVQD (reference sequence). This CDR3 comprises 13 residues. V dropped 2 bases and J dropped 8 bases, with 12 bases sitting between them. DNA of the CDR3: TGCGCCAGCAGTGAGACGGGTTGGGGCGGCTACACCTTC. This translates into CASSETGWGGYTF.

At least ten counts were recorded for this clonotype. Within a library made for alpha chains, this beta chain is off target, and its count is uninformative. The V gene is TRBV24-1, the J gene TRBJ2-2; possible D gene TRBD1, 6 bases. The length of the CDR3 is 17 residues. Germline CDR1 is KGHDR and CDR2 is SFDVKD. V was trimmed by 4 bases and J by 0 bases, leaving 14 bases between them. The CDR3 region has the DNA TGTGCCACCAGTGACAGCCGACAGGTCACGAACACCGGGGAGCTGTTTTTT. This translates into CATSDSRQVTNTGELFF.

This clonotype is medium-sized within its sample. This beta chain is a stray sequence in a library constructed for alpha chains; its clone size is not meaningful. The chain is built from TRBV20-1 and TRBJ2-7; the match to TRBD2 covers 12 bases. This CDR3 region has 14 residues. Per the germline V gene, CDR1 is DFQATT and CDR2 is SNEGSKA (reference sequence). Trimming took 2 bases from V and 5 from J; bases not matched to a gene: 4. This CDR3 reads CSARLAGGPDEQYF. The CDR3, as DNA: TGCAGTGCTAGACTAGCGGGAGGGCCAGACGAGCAGTACTTC.

This clonotype is termed medium-sized (0.01 to 0.1%). Since it is a stray read in a library aimed at alpha chains, this beta chain has a size that is not meaningful. This chain joins TRBV10-1 and TRBJ2-2, with 9 nucleotides matching TRBD1. V lost 7 bases and J lost 6; bases outside the gene matches: 6. The germline CDR1 and CDR2 sequences are WNHNN and SYGVQD (reference sequence). The CDR3 covers 14 residues. Here the CDR3 reads CASKQDRGSGELFF. DNA for the CDR3: TGCGCCAGCAAACAGGACAGGGGATCCGGGGAGCTGTTTTTT.

Many counts were recorded for this clonotype. For a library built for alpha chains, this beta chain is a stray read; little rests on its size. The chain couples TRBV20-1 to TRBJ2-7, with D perhaps matching TRBD1 or TRBD2 (5 bases each). This CDR3 has 13 residues. Germline-derived CDR1 and CDR2 are DFQATT and SNEGSKA (reference sequence). V lost 5 bases and J lost 0, with 11 bases in between. CDR3 sequence: CSAAGTDSYEQYF. CDR3 nucleotides: TGCAGTGCTGCCGGGACCGACTCCTACGAGCAGTACTTC.

This clonotype was seen at least ten times. This beta chain is a stray read from a library made for alpha chains; its abundance is not meaningful. The V call is TRBV7-9, the J call TRBJ1-2; 8 bases line up with TRBD1. Germline loops: CDR1 SEHNR, CDR2 FQNEAQ (reference sequence). The CDR3 consists of 16 residues. The V gene end was trimmed by 4 bases and the J gene end by 8 bases; junction bases not matched to a gene: 15. As DNA, the CDR3 is TGTGCCAGCAGCTCGCGCCTGAACAGGGGGAGAGAAGGCTACACCTTC. Its protein is CASSSRLNRGREGYTF.

This clonotype has at least ten counts. Found in a library prepared for alpha chains, this beta chain is an off-target read, and its abundance has little meaning. V gene TRBV7-2 combines with J gene TRBJ2-7; tentative D call: TRBD1 (5 bases). Trimming shortened V by 6 bases and J by 1 base, and 13 bases separated the two germline ends. The CDR3 consists of 14 residues. Germline-derived CDR1 and CDR2 are SGHTA and FQGNSA. CDR3 in amino acids: CASSRQSGSYEQYF. The CDR3 DNA is TGTGCCAGCAGTCGTCAATCAGGGTCCTACGAGCAGTACTTC.

For this clonotype: This beta chain slipped into a library made for alpha chains as a stray read, so its size is not meaningful. The V call is TRBV6-1, the J call TRBJ1-1; D call uncertain. V gave up 1 base and J gave up 0 bases, with 6 bases separating them. Looked up from germline, CDR1 is MNHNS and CDR2 is SASEGT. This CDR3 region has 14 residues. The CDR3 DNA reads TGTGCCAGCAGTGAAGACTTCCTGAACACTGAAGCTTTCTTT. Protein product: CASSEDFLNTEAFF.

By sample fraction, this clonotype is medium-sized (0.01 to 0.1%). With the library built for alpha chains, this beta chain is off target and its frequency is not meaningful. The CDR3 DNA follows: TGCGCCAGCAGCTTGGCAGGGGTATCCTACGAGCAGTACTTC. Residues: CASSLAGVSYEQYF. This chain joins TRBV5-1 and TRBJ2-7, with D possibly being TRBD1 (6 bases). V lost 0 bases, J lost 1 base, and 8 bases lay in between. The CDR3 is 14 residues long. Per germline, CDR1 SGHRS and CDR2 YFSETQ.

This clonotype appeared many times. Little can be read into the size of this beta chain, an off-target read in a library designed for alpha chains. The J gene is TRBJ2-7, the V gene TRBV2; possibly TRBD1 for D (6 bases). The V end was cut by 4 bases, the J end by 6 bases, with 16 bases between. CDR1 is SNHLY, CDR2 FYNNEI, per germline. The CDR3 runs to 14 residues. The DNA of the CDR3 is TGTGCCAGCAGTGTAGGGACACAAGGAGGCGAGCAGTACGTC. Translated, it gives CASSVGTQGGEQYV.

This clonotype rates as medium-sized. Since the library was made to target alpha chains, this beta chain is a stray read and its abundance is not meaningful. The chain carries TRBV30 and TRBJ1-1; 7 positions agree with TRBD1. Germline V gives CDR1 GTSNPN, CDR2 SVGIG (reference sequence). The length of the CDR3 is 15 residues. Germline trimming cut 1 base from V and 0 bases from J; bases unmatched to any gene: 5. This CDR3 is CAWSGQGYMNTEAFF. In DNA form, the CDR3 reads TGTGCCTGGAGTGGACAGGGATACATGAACACTGAAGCTTTCTTT.

This clonotype was detected only a few times. For a library built for alpha chains, this beta chain is a stray read; little rests on its size. The rearrangement uses TRBV20-1 and TRBJ1-6; 7 nucleotides match TRBD1. CDR3 length: 18 residues. V lost 4 bases to trimming and J lost 7 bases; unmatched junction nucleotides: 19. Looked up from germline, CDR1 is DFQATT and CDR2 is SNEGSKA (reference sequence). In DNA form, the CDR3 reads TGCAGTGCTATCGGACAAGAAACAAAGGGGGCGCGAAATTCACCCCTCCACTTT. Translation: CSAIGQETKGARNSPLHF.

This clonotype appeared many times. Because the library targeted alpha chains, this beta chain is an off-target read whose size means little. V and J are TRBV2 and TRBJ2-3; 11 bases align to TRBD2. J lost 4 bases, V lost 1 base, and 16 bases had no gene match. The CDR3 consists of 20 residues. CDR1 and CDR2 (germline): SNHLY, FYNNEI. Here the CDR3 DNA reads TGTGCCAGCAGTGAAGGCGGTCCGGGACTAGCGGTCCCAAGCGCAGATACGCAGTATTTT. It is translated as CASSEGGPGLAVPSADTQYF. Drawing the rest from reference TRBV2 and TRBJ2-3, the complete variable domain is EPEVTQTPSHQVTQMGQEVILRCVPISNHLYFYWYRQILGQKVEFLVSFYNNEISEKSEIFDDQFSVERPDGSNFTLKIRSTKLEDSAMYFCASSEGGPGLAVPSADTQYFGPGTRLTVL.

This clonotype was recorded many times. This beta chain came through as a stray read in a library set up for alpha chains, and its size says little. V and J are TRBV5-1 and TRBJ1-1; TRBD1 aligns across 10 bases. Unmatched junction bases numbered 5, after V lost 2 bases and J lost 1 base. CDR1 is SGHRS, CDR2 YFSETQ, per germline. CDR3 length: 16 amino acids. The CDR3 nucleotides are TGCGCCAGCAGCTTCCAGGGACAGGGGTGGAACACTGAAGCTTTCTTT. This sequence encodes CASSFQGQGWNTEAFF.

This clonotype was seen many times. This beta chain lies outside the target of a library built for alpha chains; its clone size means little. The chain joins TRBV14 to TRBJ2-2; the D is unclear. The CDR3 is 16 residues long. Trimming removed 4 bases at V and 2 bases at J, with 14 bases between. Germline CDR1 reads SGHDN; CDR2 reads FVKESK. CDR3 amino acids: CASSPLDMFNTGELFF. As DNA, the CDR3 is TGTGCCAGCAGCCCGCTCGACATGTTTAACACCGGGGAGCTGTTTTTT.

This clonotype has a count of ten or more. With the library built for alpha chains, this beta chain is off target and its frequency is not meaningful. This chain connects TRBV3-1 to TRBJ1-1; possible D gene TRBD1, 6 bases. V was pared by 3 bases and J by 11 bases, with 19 bases between. From germline, CDR1 is LGHDT and CDR2 YNNKEL (reference sequence). The CDR3 loop spans 14 amino acids. The CDR3 reads CASSHRDRPRVAFF. Here the CDR3 DNA reads TGTGCCAGCAGCCACCGAGACAGGCCCCGGGTGGCTTTCTTT.

This clonotype was counted at least ten times. This beta chain lies outside the target of a library built for alpha chains; its clone size means little. The rearrangement joins TRBV7-9 to TRBJ2-2, with 9 bases aligning to TRBD1. V dropped 5 bases and J dropped 3; count of bases not matched to a gene: 7. The CDR3 sequence is 16 residues long. Looked up from germline, CDR1 is SEHNR and CDR2 is FQNEAQ (reference sequence). DNA of the CDR3: TGTGCCAGCAGCCCAAGGACAGGGGCATACACCGGGGAGCTGTTTTTT. It translates to CASSPRTGAYTGELFF.

The sample holds many counts of this clonotype. This beta chain appears as a stray read in a library generated for alpha chains; its size is not informative. The J gene is TRBJ1-5, the V gene TRBV3-1; D not resolved. Germline lookup yields CDR1 LGHDT and CDR2 YNNKEL (reference sequence). There are 14 residues in the CDR3. Trimming removed 2 bases at V and 3 bases at J, with 8 bases between. CDR3 sequence: CASSQSRDNQPQHF. In nucleotides, the CDR3 is TGTGCCAGCAGCCAAAGTAGGGACAATCAGCCCCAGCATTTT.

This clonotype was recorded many times. The library was built for alpha chains, so this beta chain is an off-target read and its size means little. The V and J genes are TRBV18 and TRBJ2-7, with D perhaps TRBD1 (5 bases). The V end lost 5 bases, the J end lost 7 bases, and 15 bases lay between the germline ends. CDR1 and CDR2 (germline): KGHSH, LQKENI. This CDR3 has 13 residues. The CDR3 spells CASSLEGAGEQYF. The CDR3 coding sequence is TGTGCCAGCTCATTAGAAGGGGCAGGAGAGCAGTACTTC.

This clonotype showed up many times. Found in a library prepared for alpha chains, this beta chain is an off-target read, and its abundance has little meaning. V is TRBV12-3 or TRBV12-4 and J is TRBJ1-5, with D tentatively TRBD1 (5 bases). With 6 bases removed from V and 4 bases from J, the gap between germline ends came to 16 bases. CDR3 length equals 15 residues. The chain's CDR3 is CASRRTGTANQPQHF. The CDR3 DNA is TGTGCCAGCAGGAGAACCGGGACCGCTAATCAGCCCCAGCATTTT.

Many counts were recorded for this clonotype. Found in a library prepared for alpha chains, this beta chain is an off-target read, and its abundance has little meaning. The chain is built from TRBV27 and TRBJ1-6, with unresolved D. V was cut by 7 bases and J by 6 bases, with 16 bases left in between. The CDR3 has 15 amino acids. Germline V gene sequence: CDR1 MNHEY, CDR2 SMNVEV (reference sequence). The CDR3 spells CASTSLAGLNSPLHF. The CDR3 nucleotides are TGTGCCAGCACCTCCCTGGCAGGACTTAATTCACCCCTCCACTTT.

In its sample, this clonotype was seen many times. As an off-target read in a library built for alpha chains, this beta chain has a frequency of little significance. This CDR3 is CASIGTLEAFF. The CDR3 region has the DNA TGTGCCAGCATTGGGACCCTGGAAGCTTTCTTT. The rearrangement uses TRBV6-1 and TRBJ1-1; maybe TRBD1 (5 bases). Germline V CDR1 and CDR2: MNHNS, SASEGT. The V end was cut by 7 bases, the J end by 8 bases, with 11 bases between. CDR3 length: 11 amino acids.

With respect to this clonotype: This beta chain represents an off-target read in a library built for alpha chains; its size is of limited meaning. The chain employs TRBV6-2 or TRBV6-3 and TRBJ2-3, with D perhaps TRBD1 (6 bases). The CDR3 length is 12 residues. Trimming shortened V by 7 bases and J by 5 bases, and 10 bases separated the two germline ends. Germline loops: CDR1 MNHEY, CDR2 SVGEGT. The CDR3 here is CASNRALDTQYF. CDR3 DNA: TGTGCCAGCAACAGGGCTTTAGATACGCAGTATTTT.

In its sample, this clonotype was seen many times. This beta chain is a stray read from a library made for alpha chains; its abundance is not meaningful. The rearrangement joins TRBV18 to TRBJ2-7; D may be TRBD1 (6 bases). Trimming took 4 bases from V and 2 from J, leaving 12 bases between them. CDR3 size: 14 residues. Germline lookup yields CDR1 KGHSH and CDR2 LQKENI. This chain's CDR3 is CASSQGRGAYEQYV. The CDR3 DNA follows: TGTGCCAGCTCACAGGGCAGGGGTGCCTACGAGCAGTACGTC.

By share of the sample, this clonotype is medium-sized. In a library made to pick up alpha chains, this beta chain is a stray read with a size that means little. The chain combines TRBV7-2 with TRBJ1-2, with D possibly TRBD1 on 5 matching bases. CDR3 length: 15 residues. The germline V gene encodes CDR1 SGHTA and CDR2 FQGNSA. The germline V and J ends were trimmed by 6 bases and 0 bases, with 14 bases remaining between them. For the CDR3, the DNA is TGTGCCAGCAGTCTTGGACACGGAGCTAACTATGGCTACACCTTC. Translating it yields CASSLGHGANYGYTF.

This clonotype occurred many times. This beta chain is an off-target read within a library intended for alpha chains, so its frequency means little. The rearrangement joins TRBV27 to TRBJ2-2; D possibly uses TRBD1 or TRBD2 (5 bases each). Germline CDR1 is MNHEY and CDR2 is SMNVEV (reference sequence). There are 15 residues in the CDR3. Trimming left V 4 bases short and J 6 bases short, with 15 bases between. The CDR3 reads CASSSNRDPAGELFF. The CDR3 DNA reads TGTGCCAGCAGTTCTAACCGGGACCCCGCCGGGGAGCTGTTTTTT.

This clonotype is labeled medium-sized. This beta chain slipped into a library made for alpha chains as a stray read, so its size is not meaningful. The rearrangement links TRBV11-3 to TRBJ2-1, with D maybe TRBD2 (6 bases). CDR3 length equals 13 residues. The germline CDR1 and CDR2 sequences are SGHNT and YENEEA. Trimming left V 5 bases short and J 7 bases short, with 12 bases between. For the CDR3, the DNA is TGTGCCAGCAGCGGGAATGGGAGGAATGAGCAGTTCTTC. The encoded protein is CASSGNGRNEQFF.

This clonotype was found many times. The size of this beta chain means little, since it is a stray read in a library made for alpha chains. The rearrangement links TRBV28 to TRBJ2-2; 10 nucleotides line up with TRBD2. The CDR3 totals 15 residues. Losses at the gene ends were 2 bases for V and 4 bases for J; bases not matched to a gene: 1. The V gene's germline CDR1 is MDHEN and CDR2 SYDVKM. Here the CDR3 reads CASSLRTSGTGELFF. CDR3 coding DNA: TGTGCCAGCAGTTTAAGGACTAGCGGCACCGGGGAGCTGTTTTTT.

This clonotype has at least ten counts. A library prepared for alpha chains yielded this beta chain as an off-target read; its size is of little meaning. This chain connects TRBV6-2 or TRBV6-3 to TRBJ1-6; TRBD1 aligns across 9 bases. Trimming cost V 2 bases and J 8 bases; bases outside gene matches: 4. The CDR3 runs to 15 residues. Germline loops: CDR1 MNHEY, CDR2 SVGEGT. CDR3 sequence: CASSYPTGGYSPLHF. The DNA for the CDR3 is TGTGCCAGCAGTTACCCGACAGGGGGATATTCACCCCTCCACTTT.

This clonotype was detected many times. The library was prepared for alpha chains; this beta chain is a stray read, so its frequency means little. This sequence joins TRBV5-6 and TRBJ2-5; the D gene is possibly TRBD2 (7 bases). V shed 0 bases and J shed 5 bases, with 17 bases lying between them. In germline, CDR1 is SGHDT, CDR2 YYEEEE. The CDR3 is 16 amino acids. Here the CDR3 reads CASSLAKPGGGETQYF. CDR3 DNA: TGTGCCAGCAGCTTGGCCAAGCCGGGGGGCGGTGAGACCCAGTACTTC. The full variable domain, in which reference TRBV5-6 and TRBJ2-5 provide the parts outside the CDR3, is DAGVTQSPTHLIKTRGQQVTLRCSPKSGHDTVSWYQQALGQGPQFIFQYYEEEERQRGNFPDRFSGHQFPNYSSELNVNALLLGDSALYLCASSLAKPGGGETQYFGPGTRLLVL.

On this clonotype: Found in a library prepared for alpha chains, this beta chain is an off-target read, and its abundance has little meaning. The chain couples TRBV12-3 or TRBV12-4 to TRBJ1-2, with D perhaps matching TRBD1 (5 bases). The V end lost 2 bases, the J end lost 2 bases, and 6 bases lay between the germline ends. CDR3 length: 13 residues. Here the CDR3 reads CASSLSGNYGYTF. The CDR3 bases are TGTGCCAGCAGTTTATCAGGGAACTATGGCTACACCTTC.

This clonotype was detected ten times or more. A library prepared for alpha chains yielded this beta chain as an off-target read; its size is of little meaning. V gene TRBV5-6 combines with J gene TRBJ2-1; D possibly uses TRBD1 or TRBD2 (5 bases each). Trimming shortened V by 5 bases and J by 0 bases, and 15 bases separated the two germline ends. CDR1 is SGHDT, CDR2 YYEEEE, per germline. CDR3 length equals 16 residues. CDR3 DNA: TGTGCCAGCAGTTCGGCGATGAGGGGCTCCTACAATGAGCAGTTCTTC. Translating gives CASSSAMRGSYNEQFF.